Listed here are 15 T cell receptor beta chains from one sample, sequenced in a study of blood T cell repertoires in COVID-19. The table came from immunoSEQ multiplex PCR; TCRdb's copy has only in-frame clones and leaves some out. Of 250,000 to 300,000 clones listed, roughly nine tenths are singletons. Specimen: peripheral blood. These receptors came from a woman under 40 with COVID-19, enrolled during active disease.

J is TRBJ2-7 and V is TRBV5-5; 11 bases line up with TRBD2. After removal of 2 bases from V and 4 bases from J, the junction contained 8 bases not matched to a gene. This CDR3 has 16 amino acids. Germline CDR1 is SGHKS and CDR2 is YYEKEE (reference sequence). The CDR3 loop is CASSLPSSGGWYEQYF. The CDR3 coding sequence is TGTGCCAGCAGCTTACCGTCTAGCGGGGGGTGGTACGAGCAGTACTTC. Complete variable domain (other parts from reference TRBV5-5 and TRBJ2-7): DAGVTQSPTHLIKTRGQQVTLRCSPISGHKSVSWYQQVLGQGPQFIFQYYEKEERGRGNFPDRFSARQFPNYSSELNVNALLLGDSALYLCASSLPSSGGWYEQYFGPGTRLTVT.

This chain uses TRBV24-1 with TRBJ2-7; tentative D call: TRBD1 (6 bases). Trimming took off 5 bases at V and 2 bases at J, with 18 bases between the two ends. Germline V CDR1 and CDR2: KGHDR, SFDVKD. The CDR3 sequence is 16 residues long. In DNA form, the CDR3 reads TGTGCCACCAGTGCCCCAGCCGGGAACAGGGCCTACGAGCAGTACTTC. Residues: CATSAPAGNRAYEQYF.

The gene calls are TRBV28 and TRBJ2-3, with D hard to call. The CDR3 is made up of 15 amino acids. CDR1 and CDR2 from the germline V gene are MDHEN and SYDVKM. Trimming took 1 base from V and 4 from J, leaving 12 bases between them. CDR3 sequence reads: CASSLFGPIADTQYF. The CDR3 nucleotides read TGTGCCAGCAGTTTATTCGGTCCGATAGCAGATACGCAGTATTTT.

The chain has TRBV2 and TRBJ1-1; 7 bases map to TRBD1. The J segment lost 0 bases and the V segment lost 9 bases, leaving 4 bases of the junction unmatched. The germline V gene has CDR1 SNHLY and CDR2 FYNNEI. This CDR3 is built from 13 residues. CDR3 in amino acids: CASKQGLNTEAFF. CDR3 bases: TGTGCCAGTAAACAGGGGTTGAACACTGAAGCTTTCTTT.

The V call is TRBV19, the J call TRBJ2-1; 12 positions agree with TRBD2. The V gene's germline CDR1 is LNHDA and CDR2 SQIVND (reference sequence). The CDR3 spans 17 residues. After removal of 7 bases from V and 12 bases from J, the junction contained 19 bases not matched to a gene. CDR3 loop: CASTVPTWTSGDSGQFF. The CDR3 DNA sequence: TGTGCCAGTACTGTACCTACTTGGACTAGCGGGGATTCTGGGCAGTTCTTC. The variable domain in full, completed from reference TRBV19 and TRBJ2-1, reads DGGITQSPKYLFRKEGQNVTLSCEQNLNHDAMYWYRQDPGQGLRLIYYSQIVNDFQKGDIAEGYSVSREKKESFPLTVTSAQKNPTAFYLCASTVPTWTSGDSGQFFGPGTRLTVL.

This rearrangement joins TRBV5-8 to TRBJ2-3; possibly TRBD2 for D (6 bases). The germline CDR1 and CDR2 sequences are SGHTS and YDEGEE. Trimming pared 4 bases from V and 2 bases from J, leaving 17 bases between. This CDR3 spans 16 amino acids. The CDR3 here is CASSQRGGLYTDTQYF. The CDR3 coding sequence is TGTGCCAGCAGCCAGAGGGGTGGACTATACACAGATACGCAGTATTTT.

This chain connects TRBV7-9 to TRBJ2-2, with D unclear. The CDR3 sequence is 10 residues long. V was pared by 9 bases and J by 8 bases, with 7 bases between. Per germline, CDR1 SEHNR and CDR2 FQNEAQ (reference sequence). CDR3 sequence: CASNEGELFF. The CDR3 DNA reads TGTGCCAGTAACGAGGGGGAGCTGTTTTTT.

The J gene is TRBJ2-1, the V gene TRBV28, with a tentative D call TRBD1 (6 bases). Germline-derived CDR1 and CDR2 are MDHEN and SYDVKM. V shed 10 bases and J shed 4 bases, with 20 bases lying between them. CDR3 size: 15 residues. The CDR3 DNA follows: TGTGCCACCGGGAACAGGGCGTCGCCTTACAATGAGCAGTTCTTC. Its protein is CATGNRASPYNEQFF.

The chain uses TRBV3-1 (or the pseudogene TRBV3-2) and TRBJ2-7, with a weak D call TRBD1 (5 bases). The ends were cut back, 2 bases at V and 6 bases at J, with 11 bases in the middle. Germline assignment: CDR1 LGHDT and CDR2 YNNKEL (reference sequence). CDR3 length: 13 residues. The CDR3 loop reads CASSQLTVSEQYF. CDR3 DNA sequence: TGTGCCAGCAGCCAATTGACAGTCTCCGAGCAGTACTTC.

This chain connects TRBV5-6 to TRBJ2-4; 8 bases fit TRBD2. This CDR3 is 18 amino acids long. V gave up 4 bases and J gave up 0 bases; unmatched junction bases: 12. Germline assignment: CDR1 SGHDT and CDR2 YYEEEE. In DNA, the CDR3 is TGTGCCAGCAGCCCGGGACTAGGCCAACTCCTAGCCAAAAACATTCAGTACTTC. Protein sequence: CASSPGLGQLLAKNIQYF.

V and J are TRBV20-1 and TRBJ2-5; D is undetermined. Trimming shortened V by 3 bases and J by 2 bases, and 13 bases separated the two germline ends. Per germline, CDR1 DFQATT and CDR2 SNEGSKA (reference sequence). The CDR3 loop spans 14 amino acids. CDR3 sequence (DNA): TGCAGTGCTAGTGTAACTCCCGCGCAAGAGACCCAGTACTTC. Its protein product is CSASVTPAQETQYF.

The chain couples TRBV3-1 (or the pseudogene TRBV3-2) to TRBJ2-7; 7 bases line up with TRBD1. The CDR3 runs 14 residues. The J segment lost 7 bases and the V segment lost 4 bases, leaving 10 bases of the junction unmatched. Germline CDR1 reads LGHDT; CDR2 reads YNNKEL (reference sequence). The DNA of the CDR3 is TGTGCCAGCAGCCGAAGACAGGGAACGGGGGAGCAGTACTTC. Protein sequence: CASSRRQGTGEQYF.

The chain recombines TRBV27 with TRBJ2-7; TRBD2 agrees at 8 bases. Unmatched junction bases numbered 2, after V lost 5 bases and J lost 2 bases. From germline, CDR1 is MNHEY and CDR2 SMNVEV (reference sequence). This CDR3 is built from 13 residues. CDR3 amino acids: CASSLAGTYEQYF. The CDR3 DNA reads as TGTGCCAGCAGTCTAGCGGGCACCTACGAGCAGTACTTC.

The chain is built from TRBV11-3 and TRBJ2-1; D is perhaps TRBD2 (7 bases). Trimming pared 5 bases from V and 4 bases from J, leaving 12 bases between. The CDR3 length is 14 residues. From germline, CDR1 is SGHNT and CDR2 YENEEA. In nucleotides, the CDR3 is TGTGCCAGCAGCCCCCGGGGGGCGTACAATGAGCAGTTCTTC. It translates to CASSPRGAYNEQFF.

The V gene is TRBV19, the J gene TRBJ1-5; a possible D gene is TRBD1 (6 bases). The CDR3 is made up of 16 amino acids. Germline V gene sequence: CDR1 LNHDA, CDR2 SQIVND (reference sequence). Trimming took off 5 bases at V and 0 bases at J, with 14 bases between the two ends. This CDR3 reads CASSDQGRGSNQPQHF. CDR3 nucleotides: TGTGCCAGTAGTGATCAGGGGAGGGGTAGCAATCAGCCCCAGCATTTT.